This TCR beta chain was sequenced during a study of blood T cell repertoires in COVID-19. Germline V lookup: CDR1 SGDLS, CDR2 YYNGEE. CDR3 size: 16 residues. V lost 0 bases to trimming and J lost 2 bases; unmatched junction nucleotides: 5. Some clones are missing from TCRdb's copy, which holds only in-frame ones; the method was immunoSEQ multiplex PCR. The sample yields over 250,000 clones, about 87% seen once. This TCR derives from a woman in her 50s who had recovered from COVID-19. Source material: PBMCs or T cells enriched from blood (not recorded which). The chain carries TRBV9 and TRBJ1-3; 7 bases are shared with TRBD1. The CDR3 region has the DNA TGTGCCAGCAGCGTAGCTACGACAGGGACTGGAAACACCATATATTTT. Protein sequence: CASSVATTGTGNTIYF.